Below are 31 T cell receptor beta chains sequenced from a single sample in a study of tumor and adjacent non-tumor tissue in lung cancer. No cell sorting was done before RNA was extracted from the tissue. Distant lung tissue was collected more than 3 cm away from the tumor edge. The library came from three nested PCR rounds adapted from ARM-PCR protocols. TCRdb used MiXCR to reprocess the multiplex PCR reads, holding one entry per CDR3 protein. The profile shows some 100,000 distinct CDR3 sequences, about 63% of them singletons. What was sequenced was distant non-tumor lung tissue. The source of these receptors is a man aged 60 to 69 with non-small cell lung cancer.

This clonotype was found many times. A junction boundary mismatches the germline segment, possibly from a read error. CDR3: CASSLASGNIGELFF. The CDR3 DNA is TGCGCCAGCAGCTTGGCCTCAGGGAACATCGGGGAGCTGTTTTTT. The V gene is TRBV5-1, the J gene TRBJ2-2; D is possibly TRBD1 (5 bases). The CDR3 is made up of 15 amino acids. The germline V gene encodes CDR1 SGHRS and CDR2 YFSETQ.

The V call is TRBV28, the J call TRBJ2-2; perhaps TRBD2 as D (5 bases). The V end lost 5 bases, the J end lost 8 bases, and 15 bases lay between the germline ends. Germline CDR1 MDHEN, CDR2 SYDVKM. The CDR3 length is 14 residues. The DNA of the CDR3 is TGTGCCAGCAGTCCCGGGAAGAACAGAGGGGAGCTGTTTTTT. It is translated as CASSPGKNRGELFF.

A word on this clonotype: This could be a read error, since a much larger clone is one nucleotide away. This rearrangement joins TRBV5-1 to TRBJ2-2; D gene ambiguous. Trimming took off 4 bases at V and 0 bases at J, with 13 bases between the two ends. The CDR3 has 16 amino acids. CDR1 SGHRS and CDR2 YFSETQ come from the germline V gene. As DNA, the CDR3 is TGCGCCAGCAGCAACCAGGACGGTACGAACACCGGGGAGCTGTTTTTT. It is translated as CASSNQDGTNTGELFF.

As to this clonotype: Just one base apart from a much larger clone, this may be a read error. V usage is TRBV5-1 and J usage is TRBJ2-3, with no clear D. Per germline, CDR1 SGHRS and CDR2 YFSETQ. The CDR3 has 14 residues. The CDR3 loop reads CVSSLENSKGTQYF. The CDR3 DNA reads TGCGTCAGCAGCTTGGAGAATTCAAAGGGCACGCAGTATTTT.

A note on this clonotype: A much larger clone lies a single base off, so this may be a read error. This chain links TRBV4-3 with TRBJ2-1, with 13 bases lining up with TRBD2. The CDR3 is 19 residues long. Trimming at V came to 2 bases and at J to 4 bases, leaving 11 bases not matched to a gene. CDR1 and CDR2 (germline): LGHNA, YSLEER. The CDR3 DNA follows: TGCGCCAGCAGCCAAATAATAGGACTAGCGGGAGAAAGGTACAATGAGCAGTTCTTC. Its protein product is CASSQIIGLAGERYNEQFF.

Points on this clonotype: A junction boundary mismatches the germline segment, possibly from a read error. The V and J genes are TRBV6-5 and TRBJ1-2, with 10 bases aligning to TRBD1. CDR1 MNHEY and CDR2 SVGAGI come from the germline V gene. The CDR3 is made up of 18 amino acids. The CDR3 region has the DNA TGTGCCAGCAGTTACGAGGCCCGACAGGGGGCTTTTTTGTATGGCTACATCTTC. As protein: CASSYEARQGAFLYGYIF.

Concerning this clonotype itself: This clone may be a read error of a much larger clone one base away. The genes are TRBV5-6 and TRBJ2-2; D remains ambiguous. Germline V gene data show CDR1 as SGHDT and CDR2 as YYEEEE. The CDR3 totals 14 residues. CDR3 region: CANSLWENTGELFF. The CDR3 coding sequence is TGTGCCAACAGCTTATGGGAGAACACCGGGGAGCTGTTTTTT.

V usage is TRBV29-1 and J usage is TRBJ1-3; D not resolved. Germline CDR1 and CDR2: SQVTM and ANQGSEA. Trimming stripped 8 bases from V and 8 bases from J, with 28 bases between. CDR3 length: 16 residues. CDR3 DNA sequence: TGCAGCATTCGCACTAACACGGCGGGTCAGATGTACACCATATATTTT. Protein sequence: CSIRTNTAGQMYTIYF. The entire variable domain, with the rest obtained from reference TRBV29-1 and TRBJ1-3, is as follows: SAVISQKPSRDICQRGTSLTIQCQVDSQVTMMFWYRQQPGQSLTLIATANQGSEATYESGFVIDKFPISRPNLTFSTLTVSNMSPEDSSIYLCSIRTNTAGQMYTIYFGEGSWLTVV.

This clonotype was counted between two and nine times. The gene calls are TRBV6-2 or TRBV6-3 and TRBJ1-5; 8 positions agree with TRBD1. The trim removed 5 bases at V and 9 bases at J, leaving 18 bases unmatched. This CDR3 is 17 amino acids long. CDR1 is MNHEY and CDR2 is SVGEGT in the germline V gene. CDR3 nucleotides: TGTGCCAGCAGTACCGACCTCAGGGGGCTAACGGTTCGGCCCCAGCATTTT. Residues: CASSTDLRGLTVRPQHF.

To note about this clonotype: A junction end diverges from the germline sequence, so it may reflect a read error. The rearrangement uses TRBV4-3 and TRBJ2-1; no reliable D call. There are 16 residues in the CDR3. Germline lookup yields CDR1 LGHNA and CDR2 YSLEER. The CDR3 is CTSSHRLGITYNEQFF. CDR3 DNA sequence: TGCACCAGCAGCCATAGACTGGGCATTACCTACAATGAGCAGTTTTTC.

The V and J genes are TRBV15 and TRBJ2-7, with D perhaps matching TRBD1 or TRBD2 (6 bases each). The CDR3 sequence is 13 residues long. Germline assignment: CDR1 LNHNV and CDR2 YYDKDF (reference sequence). Trimming removed 0 bases from V and 6 bases from J, with 9 bases in between. The DNA of the CDR3 is TGTGCCACCAGCAGAGAACGGGGGCTCGAGCAGTACTTC. Translated, it gives CATSRERGLEQYF.

The chain has TRBV7-2 and TRBJ1-3; D gene unclear. The CDR3 is 11 residues long. Trimming stripped 3 bases from V and 3 bases from J, with 0 bases between. Germline-derived CDR1 and CDR2 are SGHTA and FQGNSA. This CDR3 is CASSFGNTIYF. DNA of the CDR3: TGTGCCAGCAGCTTTGGAAACACCATATATTTT.

Many counts were recorded for this clonotype. J is TRBJ1-1 and V is TRBV14; D is uncertain. The CDR3 totals 13 residues. V lost 4 bases and J lost 1, with 7 bases in between. Germline values: CDR1 SGHDN, CDR2 FVKESK. The CDR3 region has the DNA TGTGCCAGCAGCCCGGACTGGAACACTGAAGCTTTCTTT. Translated: CASSPDWNTEAFF.

This clonotype appeared once. The chain uses TRBV7-9 and TRBJ1-2; D may be TRBD1 (5 bases). The V and J ends lost 3 bases and 7 bases respectively, with 24 bases between them. CDR3 length: 17 residues. The germline V gene has CDR1 SEHNR and CDR2 FQNEAQ (reference sequence). CDR3 nucleotides: TGTGCCAGCAGCTTTAATCCGGGGACTGGGCCTTCCTGTGGCTACACCTTC. This translates into CASSFNPGTGPSCGYTF.

In this sample, this clonotype turned up many times. CDR3: CASSSPGGAATGELFF. In DNA form, the CDR3 reads TGTGCCAGCAGCTCCCCCGGGGGGGCTGCCACCGGGGAGCTGTTTTTT. The chain has TRBV5-4 and TRBJ2-2, with 8 bases aligning to TRBD2. V shed 3 bases, J shed 4 bases, and the junction held 8 bases outside the gene matches. The CDR3 has 16 residues. Germline CDR1 SGHNT, CDR2 YYREEE (reference sequence).

This clonotype came up many times. The V and J genes are TRBV5-4 and TRBJ1-2, with 9 bases aligning to TRBD1. Germline loops: CDR1 SGHNT, CDR2 YYREEE (reference sequence). The CDR3 has 16 residues. V lost 0 bases and J lost 2; bases outside the gene matches: 5. The chain's CDR3 is CASSLATGGRNYGYTF. The CDR3, as DNA: TGTGCCAGCAGCTTGGCGACAGGGGGACGGAACTATGGCTACACCTTC.

Of note for this clonotype: This may stem from a read error, because a much larger clone lies one nucleotide away. The chain employs TRBV12-3 or TRBV12-4 and TRBJ1-6; 9 bases line up with TRBD1. CDR3 length: 13 residues. The V segment lost 8 bases and the J segment 8 bases; nucleotides outside the gene matches: 4. The CDR3 loop reads CASRTGVHSPLHF. The CDR3 DNA sequence: TGTGCCAGCCGGACAGGGGTCCATTCACCCCTCCACTTT.

Worth noting for this clonotype: A much larger clone differs from this one at a single base, so this may be a read error. Without the conserved terminal phenylalanine or tryptophan, this CDR3 likely stems from a read error. The chain recombines TRBV7-3 with TRBJ2-5; a weak D match, TRBD1 (6 bases). Germline assignment: CDR1 SGHTA and CDR2 FQGTGA. CDR3 size: 14 residues. Trimming removed 5 bases from V and 5 bases from J, with 15 bases in between. The CDR3 region is CASSQGGFGETQYL. CDR3 sequence (DNA): TGTGCCAGCAGCCAAGGGGGATTTGGGGAGACCCAGTACTTA.

This clonotype showed up many times. The chain links TRBV20-1 to TRBJ1-6, with no clear D. CDR1 is DFQATT, CDR2 SNEGSKA, per germline (reference sequence). This CDR3 is 14 amino acids long. The germline V and J ends were trimmed by 5 bases and 2 bases, with 10 bases remaining between them. In DNA form, the CDR3 reads TGCAGTGCTGCTCCTAGCGCCTATAATTCACCCCTCCACTTT. It yields the protein CSAAPSAYNSPLHF.

This clonotype showed up many times. The chain employs TRBV29-1 and TRBJ1-1; no clear D gene. V lost 1 base and J lost 0, with 9 bases in between. The germline gives CDR1 SQVTM, CDR2 ANQGSEA. CDR3 length: 14 residues. CDR3: CSVEVRELNTEAFF. The CDR3 nucleotides read TGCAGCGTTGAAGTGAGGGAATTGAACACTGAAGCTTTCTTT. Drawing the rest from reference TRBV29-1 and TRBJ1-1, the complete variable domain is SAVISQKPSRDICQRGTSLTIQCQVDSQVTMMFWYRQQPGQSLTLIATANQGSEATYESGFVIDKFPISRPNLTFSTLTVSNMSPEDSSIYLCSVEVRELNTEAFFGQGTRLTVV.

By share of the sample, this clonotype is medium-sized. J is TRBJ2-1 and V is TRBV11-2; 12 bases align to TRBD2. The CDR3 runs 15 residues. The junction had 0 bases not matched to a gene; V was cut back by 1 base and J by 5 bases. Germline CDR1 reads SGHAT; CDR2 reads FQNNGV. CDR3 sequence: CASSLGTSGDNEQFF. In DNA form, the CDR3 reads TGTGCCAGCAGCTTAGGGACTAGCGGGGACAATGAGCAGTTCTTC.

This clonotype was seen just once. No conserved phenylalanine or tryptophan is present at the end of the CDR3, so a read error is the likely explanation. V usage is TRBV29-1 and J usage is TRBJ1-3; D is undetermined. CDR3 length equals 12 residues. Per the germline V gene, CDR1 is SQVTM and CDR2 is ANQGSEA. The CDR3 DNA sequence: TGCGGCGTTGAAGGTTTAGGAAACACCATATATCTT. Its translation is CGVEGLGNTIYL.

The chain is built from TRBV29-1 and TRBJ1-1; the D is unclear. The CDR3 sequence is 13 residues long. Germline V gene data show CDR1 as SQVTM and CDR2 as ANQGSEA. The CDR3 DNA is TGCAGTGCCGCGACAAGGGTGGGCACTGAAGCTTTCTTT. This sequence encodes CSAATRVGTEAFF.

A remark on this clonotype: This sequence may be a read error, since a much larger clone differs from it by one base. This chain uses TRBV5-6 with TRBJ2-5, with TRBD1 matching 9 bases. Germline CDR1 SGHDT, CDR2 YYEEEE. The CDR3 sequence is 14 residues long. The DNA for the CDR3 is TGTGCCAACAGCTCAGGACAGGGGAGGGAGACCCAGTACTTC. This sequence encodes CANSSGQGRETQYF.

Concerning this clonotype itself: A junction boundary mismatches the germline segment, possibly from a read error. This chain connects TRBV6-7 to TRBJ2-7; 8 positions agree with TRBD2. TRBV6-7 is sorted into the ORF group, with uncertain function. This CDR3 spans 18 amino acids. The CDR3 spells CAGSYGESLAGRLHEQYF. The CDR3 nucleotides read TGTGCCGGCAGTTACGGGGAATCTTTAGCGGGAAGACTACACGAGCAGTACTTC.

As for this clonotype: The junction departs from the called germline gene at one end, perhaps through a read error. This chain uses TRBV6-5 with TRBJ1-5; D remains unclear. CDR3 size: 14 residues. Germline CDR1 reads MNHEY; CDR2 reads SVGAGI. CDR3 sequence: CASRSSATNRPQHF. CDR3 bases: TGTGCCAGCAGAAGCAGTGCTACCAATCGGCCCCAGCATTTT.

Of note for this clonotype: A read error may be the cause here, since a much bigger clone is one base away. The V gene is TRBV6-2 or TRBV6-3, the J gene TRBJ2-5; D is possibly TRBD1 (6 bases). Per the germline V gene, CDR1 is MNHEY and CDR2 is SVGEGT. Trimming removed 6 bases at V and 0 bases at J, with 20 bases between. The CDR3 is 17 amino acids. Here the CDR3 DNA reads TGTGCCAGCAGAACATCGCCGGGACATGGGAACCAAGAGACCCAGTACTTC. Translating it yields CASRTSPGHGNQETQYF.

Concerning this clonotype: A clone one base away is much larger, so this may be a read error. V and J are TRBV12-3 or TRBV12-4 and TRBJ2-1; TRBD2 might be the D (5 bases). The V and J ends lost 6 bases and 0 bases respectively, with 15 bases between them. This CDR3 contains 16 residues. Here the CDR3 DNA reads TGTGCCAGCAGCCGGGTGGACTCGACCTCCTACAATGAGCAGTTCTTC. It specifies CASSRVDSTSYNEQFF.

About this clonotype: Mismatch with germline at one junction end may stem from a read error. The chain recombines TRBV14 with TRBJ2-7; TRBD1 matches 9 bases. Germline CDR1 reads SGHDN; CDR2 reads FVKESK. The CDR3 has 15 residues. The CDR3, as DNA: TGTGCCAGCAGCGGACCTGGACAGGGGATGTACGAGCACTATTTC. Encoded protein: CASSGPGQGMYEHYF.

Remarks on this clonotype: With a much larger clone just one base away, this may be a read error. The chain has TRBV13 and TRBJ1-3; no reliable D call. The ends were cut back, 10 bases at V and 2 bases at J, with 12 bases in the middle. The CDR3 extends over 13 amino acids. The germline V gene has CDR1 PRHDT and CDR2 FYEKMQ (reference sequence). In DNA form, the CDR3 reads TGTGCCACCGGATGTGGGCCTGGAAACACCATATATTTT. Protein sequence: CATGCGPGNTIYF.

The chain links TRBV29-1 to TRBJ2-1; a possible D gene is TRBD1 (5 bases). Germline lookup yields CDR1 SQVTM and CDR2 ANQGSEA. V gave up 7 bases and J gave up 9 bases, with 28 bases separating them. CDR3 length: 16 amino acids. CDR3: CSANKATQEGMGEQFF. The CDR3 DNA is TGCAGCGCTAACAAGGCCACACAGGAAGGCATGGGTGAGCAGTTCTTC.